The 19 T cell receptor beta chains in this list originate from one sample, sequenced in a study of regulatory T cells in long-lasting Graves disease. Indicated time point: persistent/refractory GD, antithyroid drugs over 5 years with positive TRAb. The TCR library was made from RNA extracted from PBMCs. Building the TCR beta libraries relied on iRepertoire HTBI primers, and CDR3 regions underwent Arm-PCR. MiXCR, applied by TCRdb to the multiplex PCR reads, yields one record per CDR3 protein. The table shows over 350,000 distinct CDR3 sequences, with around 20% occurring only once. Sequencing used peripheral blood mononuclear cells (PBMCs), obtained when the disease was refractory, from a patient treated with antithyroid drugs. These receptors were obtained from a female donor with Graves disease.

This clonotype came up a few times. V usage is TRBV30 and J usage is TRBJ2-7; 12 nucleotides agree with TRBD1. J gave up 5 bases and V 3 bases, and 5 bases lay outside the gene matches. Germline-derived CDR1 and CDR2 are GTSNPN and SVGIG (reference sequence). The CDR3 length is 14 residues. The CDR3 reads CAWRAGTGGHEQYF. The CDR3 DNA sequence: TGTGCCTGGAGGGCCGGGACAGGGGGCCACGAGCAGTACTTC.

This chain joins TRBV5-6 and TRBJ1-2; 7 nucleotides agree with TRBD1. The V segment lost 0 bases and the J segment 2 bases; nucleotides outside the gene matches: 1. CDR1 and CDR2 (germline): SGHDT, YYEEEE. The CDR3 is 14 amino acids. This CDR3 is CASSLGDRNYGYTF. The CDR3 DNA is TGTGCCAGCAGCTTGGGGGACAGAAACTATGGCTACACCTTC.

The gene calls are TRBV6-2 or TRBV6-3 and TRBJ2-2; the D gene is possibly TRBD2 (6 bases). Germline loops: CDR1 MNHEY, CDR2 SVGEGT. Deletions cut 7 bases from V and 5 bases from J, with 14 bases between. CDR3 length: 14 amino acids. CDR3 nucleotide sequence: TGTGCCAGCAAGGTAGTAGCGGAAACCGGGGAGCTGTTTTTT. Its translation: CASKVVAETGELFF.

The table lists this clonotype with many counts. The rearrangement uses TRBV12-3 or TRBV12-4 and TRBJ1-1, with 8 bases aligning to TRBD1. This CDR3 comprises 14 residues. J lost 7 bases, V lost 6 bases, and 10 bases had no gene match. CDR3 DNA sequence: TGTGCCAGCAGCAACAGCAGGGGGCCCAATGAAGCTTTCTTT. Translation: CASSNSRGPNEAFF.

V is TRBV20-1 and J is TRBJ2-5; TRBD1 is a possible D gene (5 bases). Germline loops: CDR1 DFQATT, CDR2 SNEGSKA (reference sequence). The CDR3 has 12 residues. V lost 3 bases, J lost 4 bases, and 9 bases lay in between. The CDR3 bases are TGCAGTGCTAGTCCCCAGGGAGAGACCCAGTACTTC. Residues: CSASPQGETQYF.

This sequence joins TRBV19 and TRBJ2-4; tentative D call: TRBD1 (5 bases). The germline V gene encodes CDR1 LNHDA and CDR2 SQIVND (reference sequence). This CDR3 contains 11 residues. The V gene lost 8 bases and the J gene lost 9 bases, with 11 bases spanning the gap. The CDR3 is CASSRGAIQYF. The CDR3 DNA follows: TGTGCCAGTTCTAGGGGTGCCATTCAGTACTTC. Full variable domain (remainder filled in from reference TRBV19 and TRBJ2-4): DGGITQSPKYLFRKEGQNVTLSCEQNLNHDAMYWYRQDPGQGLRLIYYSQIVNDFQKGDIAEGYSVSREKKESFPLTVTSAQKNPTAFYLCASSRGAIQYFGAGTRLSVL.

There are a few counts of this clonotype. The chain joins TRBV30 to TRBJ1-3; a possible D gene is TRBD1 (6 bases). The V and J ends lost 0 bases and 13 bases respectively, with 22 bases between them. Germline assignment: CDR1 GTSNPN and CDR2 SVGIG (reference sequence). The CDR3 has 15 residues. CDR3 protein: CAWSVRVPQRQEIYF. The CDR3 DNA reads TGTGCCTGGAGTGTACGCGTTCCCCAGAGACAGGAGATATATTTT.

This clonotype came up many times. This chain connects TRBV7-2 to TRBJ2-5; 11 bases agree with TRBD2. The V gene's germline CDR1 is SGHTA and CDR2 FQGNSA. Trimming removed 1 base from V and 7 bases from J; junction bases left unmatched: 11. This CDR3 has 17 residues. The CDR3 loop reads CASSLVQGLAGVWTQYF. The CDR3, as DNA: TGTGCCAGCAGCTTAGTGCAAGGACTAGCGGGTGTCTGGACCCAGTACTTC.

This clonotype was observed a handful of times. The chain carries TRBV19 and TRBJ1-5; TRBD1 might be the D (6 bases). This CDR3 is built from 16 residues. Trimming removed 7 bases at V and 0 bases at J, with 16 bases between. CDR1 and CDR2 (germline): LNHDA, SQIVND (reference sequence). DNA of the CDR3: TGTGCCAGTAATGTACGAGGGGGGCCTAGCAATCAGCCCCAGCATTTT. This gives the protein CASNVRGGPSNQPQHF.

This chain connects TRBV30 to TRBJ2-6, with unresolved D. The CDR3 contains 13 residues. V shed 4 bases and J shed 9 bases, with 13 bases lying between them. Germline-derived CDR1 and CDR2 are GTSNPN and SVGIG (reference sequence). The DNA for the CDR3 is TGTGCCTGGAACCCCACGGCTTACAACGTCCTGACTTTC. Its protein product is CAWNPTAYNVLTF.

In the case of this clonotype: This likely reflects a read error, since a far larger clone is one base away. The V gene is TRBV6-9, the J gene TRBJ2-5; TRBD1 matches at 8 bases. The CDR3 has 13 amino acids. The germline gives CDR1 MNHGY, CDR2 SVAAGI. The CDR3 reads CASSLQGEEAQYF. DNA for the CDR3: TGTGCCAGCAGTTTACAGGGGGAAGAGGCCCAGTACTTC.

This clonotype was observed at least ten times. The chain uses TRBV7-9 and TRBJ2-7, with unresolved D. The CDR3 sequence is 12 residues long. Germline V gene lookup returns CDR1 SEHNR and CDR2 FQNEAQ (reference sequence). V was shortened by 3 bases and J by 7 bases, with 10 bases between the two germline ends. In DNA form, the CDR3 reads TGTGCCAGCAGCTTCTCCGTGGGGGAGCAGTACTTC. Protein sequence: CASSFSVGEQYF.

This clonotype has ten or more counts. The chain combines TRBV6-9 with TRBJ1-4; maybe TRBD1 (6 bases). The CDR3 contains 15 residues. V was cut by 4 bases and J by 9 bases, with 18 bases left in between. Germline-derived CDR1 and CDR2 are MNHGY and SVAAGI. The CDR3, as DNA: TGTGCCAGCAGTTCGGCGGACAGACAGGCGCAAAAACTGTTTTTT. The encoded protein is CASSSADRQAQKLFF.

The chain uses TRBV7-2 and TRBJ2-1, with TRBD2 matching 8 bases. Germline V gene sequence: CDR1 SGHTA, CDR2 FQGNSA. Trimming cost V 6 bases and J 2 bases; bases outside gene matches: 6. The CDR3 runs 15 residues. CDR3: CASSVAGGTYNEQFF. Written as DNA, the CDR3 is TGTGCCAGCAGTGTTGCGGGAGGTACCTACAATGAGCAGTTCTTC.

Written as DNA, the CDR3 is TGCGCCAGCAACCCTTCAGGTGACGGGGCCAACGTCCTGACTTTC. This encodes CASNPSGDGANVLTF. The chain combines TRBV4-1 with TRBJ2-6; D gene ambiguous. The CDR3 consists of 15 residues. The V gene's germline CDR1 is MGHRA and CDR2 YSYEKL. Trimming shortened V by 7 bases and J by 4 bases, and 14 bases separated the two germline ends.

The V and J genes are TRBV7-9 and TRBJ1-4; D unclear. Deletions cut 5 bases from V and 5 bases from J, with 9 bases between. Germline V lookup: CDR1 SEHNR, CDR2 FQNEAQ (reference sequence). This CDR3 is 13 amino acids long. The DNA of the CDR3 is TGTGCCAGCAGCAACGACGGAAATGAAAAACTGTTTTTT. Its protein product is CASSNDGNEKLFF.

The chain combines TRBV6-9 with TRBJ2-1; D might be TRBD1 (6 bases). Germline lookup yields CDR1 MNHGY and CDR2 SVAAGI. V shed 4 bases and J shed 9 bases, with 16 bases lying between them. The CDR3 runs 14 residues. The CDR3 is CASSSLRGFGEQFF. Here the CDR3 DNA reads TGTGCCAGCAGTTCTTTAAGGGGGTTCGGTGAGCAGTTCTTC.

As for this clonotype: Here the CDR3 omits its conserved ending phenylalanine or tryptophan, so a read error is the likely source. The gene calls are TRBV27 and TRBJ2-3; a weak D match, TRBD1 (5 bases). The CDR3 consists of 13 residues. In germline, CDR1 is MNHEY, CDR2 SMNVEV (reference sequence). Between the trimmed V and J ends, which lost 2 bases and 6 bases, there was a span of 9 bases. In nucleotides, the CDR3 is TGTGCCAGCAGTTTACTGTCAGGGGATACGCAGTATTCT. It specifies CASSLLSGDTQYS.

This clonotype has more than one count but fewer than ten. The V call is TRBV28, the J call TRBJ2-7, with 10 positions matching TRBD1. Germline-derived CDR1 and CDR2 are MDHEN and SYDVKM. The CDR3 totals 15 residues. V gave up 4 bases and J gave up 4 bases; unmatched junction bases: 7. DNA for the CDR3: TGTGCCAGCAGTTCGGGACAGGGGACTCGGTACGAGCAGTACTTC. This translates into CASSSGQGTRYEQYF.